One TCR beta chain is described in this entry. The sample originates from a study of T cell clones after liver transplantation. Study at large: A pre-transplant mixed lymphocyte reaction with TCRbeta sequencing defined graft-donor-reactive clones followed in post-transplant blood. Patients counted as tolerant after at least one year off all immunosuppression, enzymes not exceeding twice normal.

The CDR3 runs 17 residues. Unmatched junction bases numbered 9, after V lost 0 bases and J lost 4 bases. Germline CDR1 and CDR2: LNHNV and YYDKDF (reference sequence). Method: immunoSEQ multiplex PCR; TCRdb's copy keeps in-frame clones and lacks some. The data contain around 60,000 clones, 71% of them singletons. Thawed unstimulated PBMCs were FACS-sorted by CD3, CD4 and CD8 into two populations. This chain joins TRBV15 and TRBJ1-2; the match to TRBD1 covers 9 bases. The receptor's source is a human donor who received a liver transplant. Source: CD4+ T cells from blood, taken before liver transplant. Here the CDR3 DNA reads TGTGCCACCAGCAGAGATCACCGGGACAGGGCTGGCTATGGCTACACCTTC. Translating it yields CATSRDHRDRAGYGYTF.